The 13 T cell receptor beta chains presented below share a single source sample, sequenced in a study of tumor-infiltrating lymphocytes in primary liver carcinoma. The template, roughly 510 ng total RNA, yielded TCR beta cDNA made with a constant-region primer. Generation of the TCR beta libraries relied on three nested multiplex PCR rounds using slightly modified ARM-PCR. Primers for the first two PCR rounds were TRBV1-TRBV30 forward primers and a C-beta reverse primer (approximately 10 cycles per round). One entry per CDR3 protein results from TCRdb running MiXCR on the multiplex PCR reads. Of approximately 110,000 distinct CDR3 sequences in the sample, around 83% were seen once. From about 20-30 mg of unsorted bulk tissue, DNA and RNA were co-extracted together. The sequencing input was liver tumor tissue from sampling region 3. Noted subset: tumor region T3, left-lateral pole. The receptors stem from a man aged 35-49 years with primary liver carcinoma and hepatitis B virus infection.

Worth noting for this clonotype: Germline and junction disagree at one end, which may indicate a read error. CDR3 region: CASSAIARWVNNGQFF. In DNA, the CDR3 is TGTGCCAGCAGTGCCATAGCGAGATGGGTAAACAATGGGCAGTTCTTC. The V call is TRBV14, the J call TRBJ2-1; D perhaps matches TRBD2 (5 bases). This CDR3 has 16 amino acids. Germline V lookup: CDR1 SGHDN, CDR2 FVKESK.

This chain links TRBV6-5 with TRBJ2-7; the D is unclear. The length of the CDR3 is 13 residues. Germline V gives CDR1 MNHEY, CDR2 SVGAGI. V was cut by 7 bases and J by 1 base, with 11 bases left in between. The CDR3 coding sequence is TGTGCCAGCATCTACTCGAGGTCCTACGAGCAGTACTTC. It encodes CASIYSRSYEQYF.

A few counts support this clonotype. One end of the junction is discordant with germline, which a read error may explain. The CDR3 spells CASTISAVAKNIQYF. The CDR3, as DNA: TGTGCTAGCACCATTTCGGCAGTAGCCAAAAACATTCAGTACTTC. V gene TRBV11-2 combines with J gene TRBJ2-4, with no clear D. CDR1 and CDR2 from the germline V gene are SGHAT and FQNNGV. The CDR3 extends over 15 amino acids.

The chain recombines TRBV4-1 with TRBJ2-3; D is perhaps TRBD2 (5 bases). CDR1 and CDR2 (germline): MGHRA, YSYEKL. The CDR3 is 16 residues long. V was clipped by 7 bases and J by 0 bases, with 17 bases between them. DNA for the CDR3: TGCGCCAGCAACCAGACGGGAACTGACAGCACAGATACGCAGTATTTT. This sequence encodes CASNQTGTDSTDTQYF.

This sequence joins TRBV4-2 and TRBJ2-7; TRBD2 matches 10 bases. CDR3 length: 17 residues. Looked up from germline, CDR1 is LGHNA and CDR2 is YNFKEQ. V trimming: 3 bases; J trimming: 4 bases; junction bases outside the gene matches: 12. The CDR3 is CASSHVLASGRTYEQYF. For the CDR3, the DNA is TGTGCCAGCAGCCATGTTCTCGCTAGCGGGAGAACTTACGAGCAGTACTTC.

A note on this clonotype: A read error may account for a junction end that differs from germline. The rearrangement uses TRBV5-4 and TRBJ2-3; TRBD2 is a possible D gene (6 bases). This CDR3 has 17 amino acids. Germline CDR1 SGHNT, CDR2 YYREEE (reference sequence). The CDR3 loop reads CACSTSRARTSIDTQYF. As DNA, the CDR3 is TGTGCCTGCAGCACTTCCCGCGCGCGAACTAGCATAGATACGCAGTATTTT. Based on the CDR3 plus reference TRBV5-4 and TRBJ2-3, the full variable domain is ETGVTQSPTHLIKTRGQQVTLRCSSQSGHNTVSWYQQALGQGPQFIFQYYREEENGRGNFPPRFSGLQFPNYSSELNVNALELDDSALYLCACSTSRARTSIDTQYFGPGTRLTVL.

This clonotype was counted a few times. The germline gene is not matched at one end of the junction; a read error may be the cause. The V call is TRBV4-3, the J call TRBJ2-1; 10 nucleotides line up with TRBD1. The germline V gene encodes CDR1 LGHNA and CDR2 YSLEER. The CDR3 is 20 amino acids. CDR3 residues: CASSQTPGTGEFVPYNEQLF. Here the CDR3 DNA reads TGCGCCAGCAGTCAAACGCCCGGGACAGGGGAATTTGTCCCCTACAATGAGCAGCTCTTC.

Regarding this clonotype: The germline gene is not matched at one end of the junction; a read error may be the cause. DNA for the CDR3: TGTGCCAGCAGCGTAGGGGGCGTCGAGCAGCTCCAGCATTTT. It encodes CASSVGGVEQLQHF. The V and J genes are TRBV5-4 and TRBJ1-5; TRBD1 matches 7 bases. The CDR3 is made up of 14 amino acids. Germline V lookup: CDR1 SGHNT, CDR2 YYREEE (reference sequence).

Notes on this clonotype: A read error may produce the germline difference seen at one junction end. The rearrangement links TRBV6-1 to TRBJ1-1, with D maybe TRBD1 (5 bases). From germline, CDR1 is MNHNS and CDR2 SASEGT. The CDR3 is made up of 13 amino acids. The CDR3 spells CASSELGGTEASF. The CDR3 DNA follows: TGTGCCAGTAGTGAACTTGGGGGAACTGAAGCTTCCTTT.

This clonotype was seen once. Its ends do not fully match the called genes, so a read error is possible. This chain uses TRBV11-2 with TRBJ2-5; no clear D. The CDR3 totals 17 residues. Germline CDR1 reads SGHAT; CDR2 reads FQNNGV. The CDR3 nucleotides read TGTGCCGGCAGTGCCACGGGCCAGCAGGTGGGGAAAGAGACCCAGTACTTC. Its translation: CAGSATGQQVGKETQYF.

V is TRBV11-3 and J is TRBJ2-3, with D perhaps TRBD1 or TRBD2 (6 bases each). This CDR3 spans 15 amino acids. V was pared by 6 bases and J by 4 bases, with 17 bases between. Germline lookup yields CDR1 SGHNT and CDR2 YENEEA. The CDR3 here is CASSPRGGGADTQYF. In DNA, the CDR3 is TGTGCCAGCAGTCCTAGAGGGGGAGGCGCAGATACGCAGTATTTT.

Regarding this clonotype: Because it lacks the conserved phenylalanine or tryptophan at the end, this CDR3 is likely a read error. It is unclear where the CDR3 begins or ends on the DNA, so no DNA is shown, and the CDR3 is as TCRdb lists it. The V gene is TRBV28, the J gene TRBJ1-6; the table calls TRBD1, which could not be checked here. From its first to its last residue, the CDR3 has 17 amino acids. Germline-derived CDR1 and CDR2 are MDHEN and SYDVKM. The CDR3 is CASSLDRILSYNSPLHY.

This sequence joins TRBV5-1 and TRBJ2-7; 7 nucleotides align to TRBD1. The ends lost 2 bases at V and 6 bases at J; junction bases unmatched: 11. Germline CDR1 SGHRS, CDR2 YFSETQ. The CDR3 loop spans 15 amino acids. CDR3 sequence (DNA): TGCGCCAGCAGCTTTACAGGGGAGTTTCAAGCCGAGCAGTACTTC. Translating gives CASSFTGEFQAEQYF.